These 27 T cell receptor beta chains share one sample of origin, sequenced in a study of early T cells in non-severe SARS-CoV-2 infection. TCRdb reanalysed the 5' RACE reads using MiXCR and keeps one entry per CDR3 protein. The sample includes under 85,000 distinct CDR3 sequences, about 9% of them seen just once. Specimen: whole blood. These receptors were collected from an adult who was a healthcare worker with PCR-confirmed SARS-CoV-2 infection or an uninfected control (not recorded which).

This clonotype has ten or more counts. V gene TRBV28 combines with J gene TRBJ2-7, with TRBD2 matching 15 bases. The CDR3 consists of 14 residues. Germline V gives CDR1 MDHEN, CDR2 SYDVKM. The ends lost 4 bases at V and 9 bases at J; junction bases unmatched: 4. The CDR3 is CASSSGLAGGRQYF. Written as DNA, the CDR3 is TGTGCCAGCAGTTCAGGACTAGCGGGAGGGCGGCAGTACTTC.

In this sample, this clonotype turned up many times. The V gene is TRBV20-1, the J gene TRBJ1-1, with TRBD1 as a possible D gene (5 bases). V dropped 7 bases and J dropped 5 bases, with 14 bases sitting between them. There are 12 residues in the CDR3. CDR1 is DFQATT, CDR2 SNEGSKA, per germline (reference sequence). CDR3 sequence: CSVLRGRTEAFF. For the CDR3, the DNA is TGCAGTGTTTTGCGGGGGAGGACTGAAGCTTTCTTT.

The chain carries TRBV15 and TRBJ1-1, with D possibly matching TRBD1 (6 bases). V shed 5 bases and J shed 10 bases, with 17 bases lying between them. CDR1 is LNHNV and CDR2 is YYDKDF in the germline V gene (reference sequence). This CDR3 comprises 13 residues. The CDR3 nucleotides are TGTGCCACCAGCCTGGGAGGGGGGGTAGGAGCTTTCTTT. It is translated as CATSLGGGVGAFF.

Turning to this clonotype: A much more abundant neighbour one base away suggests this may be a read error. A read error is likely, as this CDR3 ends without the conserved phenylalanine or tryptophan. The rearrangement joins TRBV18 to TRBJ2-7; 9 bases are a match to TRBD1. This CDR3 has 15 amino acids. Per the germline V gene, CDR1 is KGHSH and CDR2 is LQKENI. V trimming: 4 bases; J trimming: 2 bases; junction bases outside the gene matches: 6. This chain's CDR3 is CASSLAGTGPYEQYI. In DNA, the CDR3 is TGTGCCAGCTCACTAGCCGGGACAGGGCCCTACGAGCAGTACATC.

This clonotype was picked up many times. The chain recombines TRBV29-1 with TRBJ2-3, with D unresolved. CDR3 length equals 13 residues. Trimming stripped 5 bases from V and 3 bases from J, with 12 bases between. The germline CDR1 and CDR2 sequences are SQVTM and ANQGSEA. CDR3 residues: CSVMSPQTDTQYF. In DNA, the CDR3 is TGCAGCGTTATGTCTCCACAGACAGATACGCAGTATTTT.

This clonotype was seen more than once but under ten times. The chain uses TRBV5-1 and TRBJ1-2; D perhaps matches TRBD1 (5 bases). CDR3 length: 15 residues. Trimming stripped 7 bases from V and 4 bases from J, with 20 bases between. CDR1 and CDR2 (germline): SGHRS, YFSETQ. CDR3 sequence reads: CASSRTGTEFYGYTF. CDR3 nucleotide sequence: TGCGCCAGCTCACGAACCGGGACGGAGTTCTATGGCTACACCTTC.

The chain couples TRBV7-2 to TRBJ1-4, with 10 positions matching TRBD1. Germline V gives CDR1 SGHTA, CDR2 FQGNSA. The CDR3 length is 16 residues. After removal of 4 bases from V and 8 bases from J, the junction contained 10 bases not matched to a gene. The CDR3 protein is CASSSPGQGSREKLFF. In nucleotides, the CDR3 is TGTGCCAGCAGCTCACCGGGACAGGGGAGTCGAGAAAAACTGTTTTTT.

This clonotype was picked up many times. The chain links TRBV10-3 to TRBJ1-1, with D tentatively TRBD1 (6 bases). In germline, CDR1 is ENHRY, CDR2 SYGVKD. The V and J ends lost 2 bases and 0 bases respectively, with 7 bases between them. The CDR3 totals 14 residues. CDR3: CAISEGQMNTEAFF. The CDR3 DNA sequence: TGTGCCATCAGTGAGGGACAGATGAACACTGAAGCTTTCTTT.

This clonotype was recorded many times. The chain links TRBV29-1 to TRBJ1-4; D unclear. Germline CDR1 is SQVTM and CDR2 is ANQGSEA. Trimming took off 4 bases at V and 0 bases at J, with 6 bases between the two ends. The CDR3 runs 13 residues. CDR3 nucleotide sequence: TGCAGCGTTGTCGGAGCAACTAATGAAAAACTGTTTTTT. Translated: CSVVGATNEKLFF.

V is TRBV7-3 and J is TRBJ2-2, with D hard to call. The CDR3 length is 16 residues. V was cut by 5 bases and J by 0 bases, with 13 bases left in between. Looked up from germline, CDR1 is SGHTA and CDR2 is FQGTGA. CDR3 sequence (DNA): TGTGCCAGCAGCCCCCTTTGGAAAGCGAACACCGGGGAGCTGTTTTTT. Residues: CASSPLWKANTGELFF.

This clonotype was counted many times. J is TRBJ1-6 and V is TRBV10-3; D is unresolved. Germline assignment: CDR1 ENHRY and CDR2 SYGVKD. Trimming removed 6 bases at V and 8 bases at J, with 11 bases between. The CDR3 length is 13 residues. The CDR3, as DNA: TGTGCCATCAGAATCAACGGATATTCACCCCTCCACTTT. Translated, it gives CAIRINGYSPLHF.

This chain joins TRBV9 and TRBJ2-2; no firm D call. The CDR3 extends over 16 amino acids. Germline CDR1 reads SGDLS; CDR2 reads YYNGEE. V was shortened by 6 bases and J by 5 bases, with 20 bases between the two germline ends. This CDR3 is CASTLGPSPQTGELFF. CDR3 nucleotide sequence: TGTGCCAGCACCCTCGGTCCATCACCTCAGACCGGGGAGCTGTTTTTT.

This clonotype has at least ten counts. This chain uses TRBV18 with TRBJ1-5; unclear D gene. The CDR3 covers 15 residues. Germline assignment: CDR1 KGHSH and CDR2 LQKENI. V was cut by 1 base and J by 3 bases, with 10 bases left in between. In nucleotides, the CDR3 is TGTGCCAGCTCACCACGGAGGGAGTTCAATCAGCCCCAGCATTTT. The encoded protein is CASSPRREFNQPQHF.

This clonotype was seen more than once but under ten times. The chain carries TRBV9 and TRBJ2-3, with D possibly being TRBD1 (5 bases). Deletions cut 6 bases from V and 5 bases from J, with 13 bases between. This CDR3 is built from 13 residues. The germline CDR1 and CDR2 sequences are SGDLS and YYNGEE. CDR3: CASNERGLDTQYF. In DNA, the CDR3 is TGTGCCAGCAACGAAAGGGGATTAGATACGCAGTATTTT.

This clonotype turned up a few times. This sequence joins TRBV7-9 and TRBJ2-3; the D is unclear. CDR1 is SEHNR, CDR2 FQNEAQ, per germline (reference sequence). CDR3 size: 14 residues. The V and J ends lost 3 bases and 4 bases respectively, with 11 bases between them. The CDR3 coding sequence is TGTGCCAGCAGCTTGGGGTCGTACTCAGATACGCAGTATTTT. Residues: CASSLGSYSDTQYF.

V is TRBV5-1 and J is TRBJ2-5; D gene uncertain. This CDR3 comprises 14 residues. The V end was cut by 1 base, the J end by 1 base, with 8 bases between. CDR1 and CDR2 (germline): SGHRS, YFSETQ. Here the CDR3 DNA reads TGCGCCAGCAGCTTGCGGCAGGTCCAAGAGACCCAGTACTTC. It translates to CASSLRQVQETQYF.

This clonotype showed up just a few times. The chain couples TRBV20-1 to TRBJ2-7, with 13 bases that match TRBD2. Losses at the gene ends were 4 bases for V and 2 bases for J; bases not matched to a gene: 5. The CDR3 loop spans 15 amino acids. From germline, CDR1 is DFQATT and CDR2 SNEGSKA (reference sequence). CDR3 loop: CSAKPGTSGTYEQYF. The CDR3 bases are TGCAGTGCTAAGCCCGGGACTAGCGGGACCTACGAGCAGTACTTC.

This clonotype was counted a few times. The chain recombines TRBV11-2 with TRBJ2-4; possibly TRBD1 for D (6 bases). This CDR3 has 13 residues. V lost 5 bases, J lost 8 bases, and 13 bases lay in between. The V gene's germline CDR1 is SGHAT and CDR2 FQNNGV. The CDR3 spells CASSHTAGDIQYF. The CDR3 region has the DNA TGTGCCAGCAGCCATACGGCAGGGGACATTCAGTACTTC.

This chain joins TRBV4-2 and TRBJ1-2, with a possible D match to TRBD1 (6 bases). With 3 bases removed from V and 4 bases from J, the gap between germline ends came to 15 bases. CDR3 length: 15 amino acids. From germline, CDR1 is LGHNA and CDR2 YNFKEQ. The CDR3 spells CASSQYRDTIYGYTF. CDR3 nucleotides: TGTGCCAGCAGCCAGTACCGGGACACAATCTATGGCTACACCTTC.

There are a few counts of this clonotype. The chain links TRBV7-2 to TRBJ2-7; either TRBD1 or TRBD2 may supply D (5 bases each). V was pared by 3 bases and J by 5 bases, with 20 bases between. This CDR3 comprises 16 residues. Germline CDR1 and CDR2: SGHTA and FQGNSA. The CDR3 loop is CASSLGFGTVVDEQYF. CDR3 DNA sequence: TGTGCCAGCAGCTTGGGCTTCGGGACGGTTGTAGACGAGCAGTACTTC.

This clonotype showed up just a few times. The J gene is TRBJ2-1, the V gene TRBV12-3 or TRBV12-4; no definite D call. The ends were cut back, 3 bases at V and 4 bases at J, with 7 bases in the middle. This CDR3 spans 13 amino acids. Here the CDR3 reads CASSFRRYNEQFF. The DNA for the CDR3 is TGTGCCAGCAGTTTCAGGCGATACAATGAGCAGTTCTTC.

In this sample, this clonotype turned up a few times. The chain has TRBV6-5 and TRBJ2-3; D is ambiguous. The germline CDR1 and CDR2 sequences are MNHEY and SVGAGI. The CDR3 runs 13 residues. Deletions cut 7 bases from V and 2 bases from J, with 10 bases between. This CDR3 is CASTGDITDTQYF. In DNA, the CDR3 is TGTGCCAGCACCGGAGATATCACAGATACGCAGTATTTT.

The chain combines TRBV5-8 with TRBJ1-1; 9 nucleotides agree with TRBD1. Germline-derived CDR1 and CDR2 are SGHTS and YDEGEE. The CDR3 spans 14 residues. The V segment lost 4 bases and the J segment 1 base; nucleotides outside the gene matches: 2. Here the CDR3 DNA reads TGTGCCAGCAGCAGGGGACAGGGGAACACTGAAGCTTTCTTT. It is translated as CASSRGQGNTEAFF.

This clonotype was seen at least ten times. The chain has TRBV4-3 and TRBJ1-1; D is ambiguous. Trimming stripped 0 bases from V and 1 base from J, with 9 bases between. Germline V gives CDR1 LGHNA, CDR2 YSLEER. The CDR3 is made up of 15 amino acids. The CDR3 DNA reads as TGCGCCAGCAGCCAAGATCGGGGAGAGAACACTGAAGCTTTCTTT. Protein: CASSQDRGENTEAFF.

CDR3: CASSTGGSDTQYF. CDR3 DNA: TGTGCCAGCAGTACCGGAGGGAGTGATACGCAGTATTTT. The J gene is TRBJ2-3, the V gene TRBV12-3 or TRBV12-4, with D tentatively TRBD2 (6 bases). V lost 5 bases and J lost 6, with 12 bases in between. CDR3 length: 13 amino acids.

This clonotype showed up many times. The genes are TRBV3-1 and TRBJ2-7; no clear D. CDR3 length: 14 amino acids. Germline CDR1 reads LGHDT; CDR2 reads YNNKEL (reference sequence). V dropped 3 bases and J dropped 0 bases, with 9 bases sitting between them. The CDR3 loop is CASSQNGLSYEQYF. The CDR3 DNA reads as TGTGCCAGCAGCCAGAACGGTCTCTCCTACGAGCAGTACTTC.

The sample holds many counts of this clonotype. The chain joins TRBV14 to TRBJ1-4; D uncertain. Germline V lookup: CDR1 SGHDN, CDR2 FVKESK. Trimming stripped 0 bases from V and 8 bases from J, with 7 bases between. The CDR3 is 13 residues long. The CDR3 coding sequence is TGTGCCAGCAGCCAAGATACCAGCGAAAAACTGTTTTTT. Amino acid sequence: CASSQDTSEKLFF.